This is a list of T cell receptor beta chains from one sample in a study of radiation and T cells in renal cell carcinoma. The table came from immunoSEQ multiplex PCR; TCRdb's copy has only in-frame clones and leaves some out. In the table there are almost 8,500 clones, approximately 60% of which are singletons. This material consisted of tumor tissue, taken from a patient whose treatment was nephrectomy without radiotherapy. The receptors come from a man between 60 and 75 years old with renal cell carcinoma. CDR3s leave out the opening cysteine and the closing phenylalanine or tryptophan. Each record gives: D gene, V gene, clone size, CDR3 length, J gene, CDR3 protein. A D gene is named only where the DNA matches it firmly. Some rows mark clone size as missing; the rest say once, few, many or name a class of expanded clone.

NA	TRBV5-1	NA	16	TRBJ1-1	ASSLPNRVGWFRTEAF
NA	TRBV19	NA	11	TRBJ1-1	ASRRQLNTEAF
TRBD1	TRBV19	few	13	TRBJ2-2	ASSTDRANTGELF
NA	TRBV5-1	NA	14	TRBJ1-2	ASSLTPRSINYGYT
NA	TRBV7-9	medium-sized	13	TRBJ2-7	ASSLPAGNKYEQY
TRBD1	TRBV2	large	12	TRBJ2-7	ASKPTGRTYEQY
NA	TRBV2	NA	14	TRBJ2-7	ASSEEKVTNRYEQY
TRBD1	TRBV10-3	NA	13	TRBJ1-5	AISLRQGADQPQH
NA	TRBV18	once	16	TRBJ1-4	ASSPLSRRSLTNEKLF
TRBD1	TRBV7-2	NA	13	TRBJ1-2	ASSPSTGGYYGYT
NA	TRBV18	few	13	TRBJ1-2	ASSPNPGAGSGYT
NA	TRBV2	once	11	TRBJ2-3	ASNPASTDTQY
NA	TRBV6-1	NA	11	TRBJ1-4	ASTGVTNEKLF
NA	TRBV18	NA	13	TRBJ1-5	ASSEGTLTRGPQH
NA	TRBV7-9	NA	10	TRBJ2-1	ASSLDLAEQF
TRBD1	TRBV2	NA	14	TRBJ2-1	ASSEVRDRAFNEQF
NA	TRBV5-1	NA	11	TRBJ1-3	ASSLTGINTIY
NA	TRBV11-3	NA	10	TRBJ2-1	ASSSTTNEQF
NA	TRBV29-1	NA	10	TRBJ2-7	SVGGQGGEQY
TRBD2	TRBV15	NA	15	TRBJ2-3	ATSRLSGGMGTDTQY
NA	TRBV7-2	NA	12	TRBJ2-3	ASSSWRSTDTQY
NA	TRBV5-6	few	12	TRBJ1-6	ASSTQGIHSPLH
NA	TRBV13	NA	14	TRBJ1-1	ASSRDRKRGYTEAF
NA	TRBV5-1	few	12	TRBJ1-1	ASSHGLGLLEAF
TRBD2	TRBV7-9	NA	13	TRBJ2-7	ASSREAGIPYEQY
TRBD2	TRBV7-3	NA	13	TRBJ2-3	ASSPGTSGSPAQY
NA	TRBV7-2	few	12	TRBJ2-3	ASSLNAGVDTQY